This TCR beta chain originates from a study of blood T cell repertoires in COVID-19. Study information: The study drew acute and convalescent COVID-19 samples from the United States, Italy and Spain. Sources were T cells, B-cell-depleted T cells, or PBMCs; the material itself was cDNA or gDNA.

Source study methods: Amplifying reference gene primers gave estimates of nucleated cell counts. Only in-frame clones appear in the TCRdb table, and some are missing; sequencing was by immunoSEQ multiplex PCR. From that table come the V and J calls and clone size; the DNA was used to work out D and trimming. The sample lists around 70,000 clones, more than 75% occurring once. The CDR3 extends over 16 amino acids. The junction had 3 bases not matched to a gene; V was cut back by 0 bases and J by 0 bases. Per germline, CDR1 SGHRS and CDR2 YFSETQ. The V gene is TRBV5-1, the J gene TRBJ2-3; 8 bases match TRBD2. The receptor's source is a human donor in a cohort sampled during active COVID-19. The sequencing input was peripheral blood. CDR3 sequence reads: CASSLARGGSTDTQYF. The CDR3 nucleotides read TGCGCCAGCAGCTTGGCCCGGGGGGGGAGCACAGATACGCAGTATTTT.